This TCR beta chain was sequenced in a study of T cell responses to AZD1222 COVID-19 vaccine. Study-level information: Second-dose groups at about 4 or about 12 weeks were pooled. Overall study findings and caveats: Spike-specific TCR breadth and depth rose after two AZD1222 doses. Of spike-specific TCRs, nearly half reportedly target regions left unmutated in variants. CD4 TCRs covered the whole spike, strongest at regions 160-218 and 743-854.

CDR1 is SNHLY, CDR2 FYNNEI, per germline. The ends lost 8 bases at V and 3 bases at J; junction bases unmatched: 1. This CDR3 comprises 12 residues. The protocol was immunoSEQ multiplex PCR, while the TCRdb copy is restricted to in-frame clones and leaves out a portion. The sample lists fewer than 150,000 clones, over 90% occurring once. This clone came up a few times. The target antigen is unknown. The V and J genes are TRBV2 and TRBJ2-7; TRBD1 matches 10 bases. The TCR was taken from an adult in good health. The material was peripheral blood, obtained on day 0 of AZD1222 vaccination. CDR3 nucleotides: TGTGCCAGCTGGGACAGGGGCTACGAGCAGTACTTC. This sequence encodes CASWDRGYEQYF.